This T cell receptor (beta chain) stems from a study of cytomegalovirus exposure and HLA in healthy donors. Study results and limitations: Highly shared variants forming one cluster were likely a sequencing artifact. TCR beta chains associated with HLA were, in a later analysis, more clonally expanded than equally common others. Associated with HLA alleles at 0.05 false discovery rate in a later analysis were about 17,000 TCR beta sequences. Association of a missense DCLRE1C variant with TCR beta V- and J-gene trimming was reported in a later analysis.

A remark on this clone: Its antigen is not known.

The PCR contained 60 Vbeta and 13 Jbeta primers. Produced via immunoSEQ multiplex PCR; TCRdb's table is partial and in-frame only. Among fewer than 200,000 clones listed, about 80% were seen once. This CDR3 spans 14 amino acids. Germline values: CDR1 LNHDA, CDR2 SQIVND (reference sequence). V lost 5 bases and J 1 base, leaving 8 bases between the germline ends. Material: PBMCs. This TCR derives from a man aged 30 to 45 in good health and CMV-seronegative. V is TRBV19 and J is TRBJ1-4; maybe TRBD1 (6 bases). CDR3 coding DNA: TGTGCCAGTAGTCGGACAGAAACTAATGAAAAACTGTTTTTT. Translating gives CASSRTETNEKLFF.